A single sample is the source of the 18 T cell receptor beta chains below, sequenced in a study of Graves' ophthalmopathy and Graves' hyperthyroidism. RNA transcripts provided the template for amplifying TCR beta CDR3 regions. RT-PCR with HTBI primers came first, then second-round multiplex PCR. TCRdb reanalysed the multiplex PCR reads using MiXCR and keeps one entry per CDR3 protein. The repertoire holds under 200,000 distinct CDR3 sequences, 30% to 45% seen once, with around 5.8% in the top ten. What was sequenced was peripheral blood. The source of these receptors is a woman in her forties with Graves' ophthalmopathy.

This clonotype was counted at least ten times. The chain uses TRBV12-3 or TRBV12-4 and TRBJ1-5; 9 positions match TRBD1. CDR3 length: 14 residues. Trimming at V came to 6 bases and at J to 4 bases, leaving 4 bases not matched to a gene. In DNA, the CDR3 is TGTGCCAGCAGGTGGGGGACAGGGAATCAGCCCCAGCATTTT. Encoded protein: CASRWGTGNQPQHF.

V usage is TRBV12-3 or TRBV12-4 and J usage is TRBJ1-6, with unresolved D. The CDR3 length is 15 residues. V was shortened by 1 base and J by 7 bases, with 11 bases between the two germline ends. The CDR3 region has the DNA TGTGCCAGCAGTTTAGGACGGCGTAGGAATTCACCCCTCCACTTT. This encodes CASSLGRRRNSPLHF.

V usage is TRBV20-1 and J usage is TRBJ2-7, with a weak D call TRBD2 (7 bases). Germline-derived CDR1 and CDR2 are DFQATT and SNEGSKA (reference sequence). This CDR3 is 16 amino acids long. The V end lost 2 bases, the J end lost 5 bases, and 22 bases lay between the germline ends. CDR3 in amino acids: CSARPGAGASWDEQYF. The CDR3 nucleotides read TGCAGTGCTAGACCAGGGGCGGGAGCGAGCTGGGACGAGCAGTACTTC.

This clonotype appeared many times. Here the CDR3 reads CASSLKTGTEAFF. In nucleotides, the CDR3 is TGTGCCAGCAGCTTAAAAACGGGCACTGAAGCTTTCTTT. The genes are TRBV7-2 and TRBJ1-1; D gene unclear. The CDR3 is made up of 13 amino acids. Trimming shortened V by 2 bases and J by 4 bases, and 8 bases separated the two germline ends. The germline gives CDR1 SGHTA, CDR2 FQGNSA.

The chain links TRBV28 to TRBJ1-5, with a weak D call TRBD1 (5 bases). Germline-derived CDR1 and CDR2 are MDHEN and SYDVKM. This CDR3 contains 14 residues. V gave up 8 bases and J gave up 3 bases, with 14 bases separating them. The CDR3 here is CASRSIRVNQPQHF. The DNA of the CDR3 is TGTGCCAGCCGTTCCATCAGGGTCAATCAGCCCCAGCATTTT.

This clonotype occurred many times. CDR3 in amino acids: CASSLQGRGYTF. CDR3 nucleotide sequence: TGTGCCAGCAGTTTACAGGGAAGAGGCTACACCTTC. The chain is built from TRBV12-3 or TRBV12-4 and TRBJ1-2; weak D call: TRBD1 (5 bases). V was trimmed by 2 bases and J by 8 bases, leaving 9 bases between them. The CDR3 is made up of 12 amino acids.

This chain links TRBV28 with TRBJ1-1; D gene unclear. The CDR3 covers 11 residues. The germline CDR1 and CDR2 sequences are MDHEN and SYDVKM. V lost 11 bases, J lost 3 bases, and 10 bases lay in between. The CDR3 loop reads CAGGSDTEAFF. The CDR3 DNA is TGTGCCGGAGGTTCGGACACTGAAGCTTTCTTT.

With regard to this clonotype: Germline is not matched at one junction end, which may reflect a read error. The chain combines TRBV28 with TRBJ1-6, with 8 positions matching TRBD1. The CDR3 is 17 residues long. Germline lookup yields CDR1 MDHEN and CDR2 SYDVKM. The CDR3 DNA is TGTGCCAGCAGTACTGGTCCCCGGACAGGGTTGTACTCACCCCTCGACTTT. This encodes CASSTGPRTGLYSPLDF.

This clonotype was seen many times. The rearrangement joins TRBV7-8 to TRBJ2-4; D uncertain. This CDR3 region has 16 residues. V was clipped by 5 bases and J by 1 base, with 15 bases between them. Germline CDR1 is SGHVS and CDR2 is FQNEAQ. This CDR3 reads CASSPGPAGAKNIQYF. The DNA of the CDR3 is TGTGCCAGCAGCCCTGGACCGGCCGGGGCCAAAAACATTCAGTACTTC.

The rearrangement links TRBV29-1 to TRBJ2-7; tentative D call: TRBD2 (6 bases). V was trimmed by 4 bases and J by 4 bases, leaving 17 bases between them. The CDR3 sequence is 14 residues long. Germline CDR1 SQVTM, CDR2 ANQGSEA. CDR3 region: CSVGPTAGGYEQYF. The CDR3 bases are TGCAGCGTTGGACCGACGGCTGGGGGGTACGAGCAGTACTTC.

In its sample, this clonotype was seen many times. The chain is built from TRBV2 and TRBJ2-7; no definite D call. The CDR3 sequence is 12 residues long. Trimming removed 2 bases from V and 3 bases from J, with 5 bases in between. Germline V gene sequence: CDR1 SNHLY, CDR2 FYNNEI. CDR3: CASSETNYEQYF. CDR3 DNA: TGTGCCAGCAGTGAAACAAACTACGAGCAGTACTTC.

The rearrangement links TRBV7-8 to TRBJ1-5, with D possibly being TRBD1 (6 bases). Germline V gene sequence: CDR1 SGHVS, CDR2 FQNEAQ. The CDR3 totals 15 residues. The ends were cut back, 1 base at V and 3 bases at J, with 10 bases in the middle. The CDR3 bases are TGTGCCAGCAGCTTAGTGCGGGGGCCCAATCAGCCCCAGCATTTT. It codes for CASSLVRGPNQPQHF.

This clonotype was detected ten times or more. The rearrangement links TRBV18 to TRBJ2-7; D not certain. CDR3 length: 13 amino acids. CDR1 is KGHSH, CDR2 LQKENI, per germline. Trimming removed 3 bases at V and 3 bases at J, with 9 bases between. DNA of the CDR3: TGTGCCAGCTCACCCCCTGATCTCTACGAGCAGTACTTC. It yields the protein CASSPPDLYEQYF. Variable domain in full (rest from reference TRBV18 and TRBJ2-7): NAGVMQNPRHLVRRRGQEARLRCSPMKGHSHVYWYRQLPEEGLKFMVYLQKENIIDESGMPKERFSAEFPKEGPSILRIQQVVRGDSAAYFCASSPPDLYEQYFGPGTRLTVT.

This clonotype has at least ten counts. The CDR3 nucleotides read TGCGCCAGCAGCCAAGAGGGACTAGCGGGAGCCGGGGAGCTGTTTTTT. Translating it yields CASSQEGLAGAGELFF. J is TRBJ2-2 and V is TRBV4-1; 14 nucleotides align to TRBD2. The V gene end was trimmed by 0 bases and the J gene end by 6 bases; junction bases not matched to a gene: 0. CDR1 is MGHRA and CDR2 is YSYEKL in the germline V gene. The CDR3 totals 16 residues.

The table lists this clonotype with many counts. This chain uses TRBV18 with TRBJ2-7, with D unclear. Trimming pared 6 bases from V and 5 bases from J, leaving 14 bases between. This CDR3 is built from 13 residues. CDR1 is KGHSH and CDR2 is LQKENI in the germline V gene. CDR3 nucleotide sequence: TGTGCCAGCTCTCCGTCAGATCTAAACGAGCAGTACTTC. This translates into CASSPSDLNEQYF.

This chain uses TRBV6-1 with TRBJ1-1; D gene ambiguous. V was pared by 2 bases and J by 0 bases, with 7 bases between. This CDR3 comprises 14 residues. CDR1 is MNHNS and CDR2 is SASEGT in the germline V gene. The CDR3 region is CASSELGMNTEAFF. CDR3 DNA: TGTGCCAGCAGTGAATTGGGAATGAACACTGAAGCTTTCTTT.

This rearrangement joins TRBV11-2 to TRBJ2-5, with TRBD2 matching 15 bases. The V and J ends lost 5 bases and 4 bases, in that order; junction bases with no gene match: 8. The CDR3 sequence is 17 residues long. Per the germline V gene, CDR1 is SGHAT and CDR2 is FQNNGV. The CDR3 bases are TGTGCCAGCAGCCGGACTAGCGGGAGGGCGAGGCGAGAGACCCAGTACTTC. Amino acid sequence: CASSRTSGRARRETQYF.

This clonotype appeared many times. The CDR3 DNA is TGTGCCAGCCAGGATACGAGGTGGAGTCAGCCCCAGCATTTT. Translation: CASQDTRWSQPQHF. The chain employs TRBV28 and TRBJ1-5; no firm D call. V shed 8 bases and J shed 6 bases, with 17 bases lying between them. The CDR3 extends over 14 amino acids. Germline lookup yields CDR1 MDHEN and CDR2 SYDVKM.